This TCR beta chain was identified during a study of blood T cell repertoires in COVID-19. Measured with immunoSEQ multiplex PCR; TCRdb has only the in-frame clones, and not every one. The sample records 250,000 to 300,000 clones, 70% to 90% being singletons. CDR3 size: 16 residues. Germline V gene data show CDR1 as SGHRS and CDR2 as YFSETQ. Trimming took 1 base from V and 0 from J; bases not matched to a gene: 4. This clonotype was sampled from a woman in her forties or fifties who had recovered from COVID-19. This chain links TRBV5-1 with TRBJ1-2; TRBD1 aligns across 9 bases. The sequencing sample was made of PBMCs or T cells enriched from blood (not recorded which). The CDR3 DNA follows: TGCGCCAGCAGCTTGTACCGGGACAGGGCTAACTATGGCTACACCTTC. Its translation: CASSLYRDRANYGYTF.